The rows below give T cell receptor beta chains drawn from one sample of a study of shared clonotypes between healthy human individuals. Measured with immunoSEQ multiplex PCR; TCRdb has only the in-frame clones, and not every one. The sample lists roughly 570,000 clones, 95% to 98% occurring once. Input material: naive CD8+ T cells sorted from blood. These receptors came from a young man in good health. Each CDR3 is given with its conserved first and last residue. The D gene is left open where the match is weak. Size values are once, few and many counts, or a class for expanded clones, and some rows have none.

cdr3_length d_call j_call clone_size v_call cdr3_nt cdr3_aa
14 NA TRBJ2-7 NA TRBV4-3 TGCGCCAGCAGCCAAGATCTGGGCAGCTACGAGCAGTACTTC CASSQDLGSYEQYF
14 NA TRBJ2-3 NA TRBV7-8 TGTGCCAGCAGCTTAGAGGTAGTCACAGATACGCAGTATTTT CASSLEVVTDTQYF
13 NA TRBJ1-2 NA TRBV27 TGTGCCAGCAGTTCGACAGCCGTTAGGGGCTACACCTTC CASSSTAVRGYTF
16 NA TRBJ2-3 NA TRBV5-1 TGCGCCAGCAGCCAACGGGGCCCGGGAGCCACAGATACGCAGTATTTT CASSQRGPGATDTQYF
13 NA TRBJ2-3 NA TRBV2 TGTGCCAGCGGGGCAGGGGACACAGATACGCAGTATTTT CASGAGDTDTQYF
15 TRBD2 TRBJ2-3 once TRBV7-9 TGTGCCAGCAGCTTACTAGCGGAATTCACAGATACGCAGTATTTT CASSLLAEFTDTQYF
17 NA TRBJ2-3 NA TRBV15 TGTGCCACCCAAGAGGGGGCTAGCGGGCTTCAGACAGATACGCAGTATTTT CATQEGASGLQTDTQYF
15 TRBD1 TRBJ1-4 NA TRBV30 TGTGCCTGGAGTGAAGCATCGGGACAGAATGAAAAACTGTTTTTT CAWSEASGQNEKLFF
14 NA TRBJ1-1 NA TRBV6-6 TGTGCCAGCAGTTACTCCACGGTTGGGGGTGAAGCTTTCTTT CASSYSTVGGEAFF
15 TRBD2 TRBJ2-3 NA TRBV11-3 TGTGCCAGCAGCTCGACTAGCGGGGGCACAGATACGCAGTATTTT CASSSTSGGTDTQYF
18 TRBD1 TRBJ2-2 NA TRBV27 TGTGCCAGCAGTTTTGGCCTGGTGGGACAGGGGGCCATCGGGGAGCTGTTTTTT CASSFGLVGQGAIGELFF
17 TRBD2 TRBJ2-1 NA TRBV11-1 TGTGCCAGCAGCTCTTTGGAGACTAGCGGGGGTTTAGATGAGCAGTTCTTC CASSSLETSGGLDEQFF
16 NA TRBJ2-2 NA TRBV30 TGTGCCTGGAGGGGGCCCGTACAAGCCTTACCCGGGGAGCTGTTTTTT CAWRGPVQALPGELFF
14 NA TRBJ1-5 NA TRBV10-3 TGTGCCATCAGTGCGACGGATAGCAATCAGCCCCAGCATTTT CAISATDSNQPQHF
12 NA TRBJ1-5 NA TRBV7-9 TGTGCCAGCAGCTTTCAGAATCAGCCCCAGCATTTT CASSFQNQPQHF
17 TRBD2 TRBJ2-3 NA TRBV9 TGTGCCAGCAGCGGACTAGCGGGAGGGCCTAGTTCAGATACGCAGTATTTT CASSGLAGGPSSDTQYF
18 NA TRBJ2-1 NA TRBV7-9 TGTGCCAGCAGCCCGACTAAGGCCTCACCTAGCTCCTACAATGAGCAGTTCTTC CASSPTKASPSSYNEQFF
16 NA TRBJ1-2 NA TRBV30 TGTGCCCAAGGACCACTTCGACAGGACCATAACTATGGCTACACCTTC CAQGPLRQDHNYGYTF
17 NA TRBJ1-1 NA TRBV11-2 TGTGCCAGCAGCTTTCCCGGGACAATCGGGGGGACCACTGAAGCTTTCTTT CASSFPGTIGGTTEAFF
12 NA TRBJ2-1 NA TRBV5-6 TGTGCCAGCAGCTTGGTTGTGGATGAGCAGTTCTTC CASSLVVDEQFF
15 NA TRBJ1-1 NA TRBV6-4 TGTGCCAGCAGTGACTCGATCAGGTTCAACACTGAAGCTTTCTTT CASSDSIRFNTEAFF
16 TRBD2 TRBJ2-1 NA TRBV10-3 TGTGCCATCAGTGAGTCGATGGGGACAGCGGGGGGTGAGCAGTTCTTC CAISESMGTAGGEQFF
14 NA TRBJ1-1 NA TRBV13 TGTGCCAGCAGGAGGAAGGTAATGAACACTGAAGCTTTCTTT CASRRKVMNTEAFF
21 TRBD1 TRBJ2-3 NA TRBV10-3 TGTGCCATCAGTGAGTCGAGCGGGACAGGGGGCTATCTGGTACACACAGATACGCAGTATTTT CAISESSGTGGYLVHTDTQYF
15 TRBD1 TRBJ2-1 NA TRBV19 TGTGCCAGTAGTTTAGCACAGGGGGCTGGGAATGAGCAGTTCTTC CASSLAQGAGNEQFF
12 NA TRBJ2-7 NA TRBV30 TGTGCCTCCGCAGGGGTCCCCGACGAGCAGTACTTC CASAGVPDEQYF
13 TRBD1 TRBJ1-2 once TRBV9 TGTGCCAGCAGCGTAGGACAGGGATATGGCTACACCTTC CASSVGQGYGYTF
16 TRBD2 TRBJ2-7 NA TRBV7-9 TGTGCCAGCAGCTCCGGGACTAGCGGGAGAGCCTACGAGCAGTACTTC CASSSGTSGRAYEQYF
9 NA TRBJ1-1 NA TRBV20-1 TGCAGTGTTTCCCCCGACGCTTTCTTT CSVSPDAFF
15 TRBD2 TRBJ2-7 NA TRBV5-1 TGCGCCAGCAGCGAGACTAGCGGGAGGGGGAACGAGCAGTACTTC CASSETSGRGNEQYF
13 TRBD2 TRBJ2-7 once TRBV6-5 TGTGCCAGCAGTTACCGACTAGCGGGAGAGCAGTACTTC CASSYRLAGEQYF
13 NA TRBJ2-7 NA TRBV10-2 TGCGCCAGCAGTGCACGGGGCTCCTACGAGCAGTACTTC CASSARGSYEQYF
15 TRBD2 TRBJ2-1 NA TRBV29-1 TGCAGCGTTGAAGATCGCTTTAGCGGGAGCAATGAGCAGTTCTTC CSVEDRFSGSNEQFF
14 NA TRBJ2-1 NA TRBV10-1 TGCGCCAGCAGTGACCCCCCGAGCGGCAATGAGCAGTTCTTC CASSDPPSGNEQFF
13 NA TRBJ1-4 NA TRBV25-1 TGTGCCAGCAGTGACTTCTCCCATGAAAAACTGTTTTTT CASSDFSHEKLFF
14 NA TRBJ2-1 NA TRBV29-1 TGCAGCGTCTTTGGGGTAGTAGGTGCGGATGAGCAGTTCTTC CSVFGVVGADEQFF
15 NA TRBJ2-2 NA TRBV10-3 TGTGCCATCAGTGATCCCCCCCAAGTCACCGGGGAGCTGTTTTTT CAISDPPQVTGELFF
15 TRBD1 TRBJ2-7 once TRBV11-2 TGTGCCAGCAGCTTAGTCCCTGGGACAGGCTACGAGCAGTACTTC CASSLVPGTGYEQYF
13 NA TRBJ1-2 NA TRBV28 TGTGCCAGCAGTTCCCTTGAACTCTATGGCTACACCTTC CASSSLELYGYTF
11 TRBD2 TRBJ2-1 NA TRBV27 TGTGCCAGCAGTACGGGAGGGACACAGTTCTTC CASSTGGTQFF
14 TRBD2 TRBJ2-1 NA TRBV6-1 TGTGCCAGCAACAATCTAGCGGGAGGGAATGAGCAGTTCTTC CASNNLAGGNEQFF
16 NA TRBJ2-7 NA TRBV29-1 TGCAGCGTTGCCGCATTTGGAAACTTACAGGGGAGGGAGCAGTACTTC CSVAAFGNLQGREQYF
16 NA TRBJ2-5 NA TRBV19 TGTGCCAGCCGGAGGGGGACTCTGGGGTCAGGTGAGACCCAGTACTTC CASRRGTLGSGETQYF
15 TRBD1 TRBJ1-2 NA TRBV27 TGTGCCAGCAGTTTGGATACAGGGGGCTTAGGTGGCTACACCTTC CASSLDTGGLGGYTF
12 NA TRBJ2-7 NA TRBV19 TGTGCCAGTAGCGCCGGCACCTACGAGCAGTACTTC CASSAGTYEQYF
15 NA TRBJ1-2 NA TRBV10-3 TGTGCCATCAGTGAGTCTTTTCGGGGCGAGGGCGGCTACACCTTC CAISESFRGEGGYTF
15 TRBD1 TRBJ2-1 NA TRBV11-2 TGTGCCAGCAGTCCCACAGGGGGACTGAATACTGAGCAGTTCTTC CASSPTGGLNTEQFF
15 NA TRBJ2-7 NA TRBV19 TGTGCCAGTAGTAAGGATGACACGCGGTTCTACGAGCAGTACTTC CASSKDDTRFYEQYF
16 NA TRBJ1-2 NA TRBV15 TGTGCCACCAGCAGAGGTTGGGACAAGAGGGACTATGGCTACACCTTC CATSRGWDKRDYGYTF
17 TRBD2 TRBJ2-3 NA TRBV7-9 TGTGCCAGCAGCTCCTTACTAGCGGGAGTCGAGGCAGATACGCAGTATTTT CASSSLLAGVEADTQYF